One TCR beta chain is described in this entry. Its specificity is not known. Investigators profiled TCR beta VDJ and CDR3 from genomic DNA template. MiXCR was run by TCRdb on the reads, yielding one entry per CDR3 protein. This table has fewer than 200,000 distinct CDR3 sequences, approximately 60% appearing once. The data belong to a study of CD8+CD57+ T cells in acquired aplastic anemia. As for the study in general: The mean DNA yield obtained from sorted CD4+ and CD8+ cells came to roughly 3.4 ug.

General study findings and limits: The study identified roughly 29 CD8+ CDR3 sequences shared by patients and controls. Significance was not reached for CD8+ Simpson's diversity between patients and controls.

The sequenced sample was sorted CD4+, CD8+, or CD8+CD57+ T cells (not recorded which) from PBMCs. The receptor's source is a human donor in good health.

The CDR3 sequence is CASRTSGGTGELFF. DNA for the CDR3: TGTGCCAGCAGGACTAGCGGGGGCACCGGGGAGCTGTTTTTT. This sequence joins TRBV12-3 or TRBV12-4 and TRBJ2-2; the match to TRBD2 covers 12 bases. This CDR3 is built from 14 residues. Trimming cost V 6 bases and J 4 bases; bases outside gene matches: 0.